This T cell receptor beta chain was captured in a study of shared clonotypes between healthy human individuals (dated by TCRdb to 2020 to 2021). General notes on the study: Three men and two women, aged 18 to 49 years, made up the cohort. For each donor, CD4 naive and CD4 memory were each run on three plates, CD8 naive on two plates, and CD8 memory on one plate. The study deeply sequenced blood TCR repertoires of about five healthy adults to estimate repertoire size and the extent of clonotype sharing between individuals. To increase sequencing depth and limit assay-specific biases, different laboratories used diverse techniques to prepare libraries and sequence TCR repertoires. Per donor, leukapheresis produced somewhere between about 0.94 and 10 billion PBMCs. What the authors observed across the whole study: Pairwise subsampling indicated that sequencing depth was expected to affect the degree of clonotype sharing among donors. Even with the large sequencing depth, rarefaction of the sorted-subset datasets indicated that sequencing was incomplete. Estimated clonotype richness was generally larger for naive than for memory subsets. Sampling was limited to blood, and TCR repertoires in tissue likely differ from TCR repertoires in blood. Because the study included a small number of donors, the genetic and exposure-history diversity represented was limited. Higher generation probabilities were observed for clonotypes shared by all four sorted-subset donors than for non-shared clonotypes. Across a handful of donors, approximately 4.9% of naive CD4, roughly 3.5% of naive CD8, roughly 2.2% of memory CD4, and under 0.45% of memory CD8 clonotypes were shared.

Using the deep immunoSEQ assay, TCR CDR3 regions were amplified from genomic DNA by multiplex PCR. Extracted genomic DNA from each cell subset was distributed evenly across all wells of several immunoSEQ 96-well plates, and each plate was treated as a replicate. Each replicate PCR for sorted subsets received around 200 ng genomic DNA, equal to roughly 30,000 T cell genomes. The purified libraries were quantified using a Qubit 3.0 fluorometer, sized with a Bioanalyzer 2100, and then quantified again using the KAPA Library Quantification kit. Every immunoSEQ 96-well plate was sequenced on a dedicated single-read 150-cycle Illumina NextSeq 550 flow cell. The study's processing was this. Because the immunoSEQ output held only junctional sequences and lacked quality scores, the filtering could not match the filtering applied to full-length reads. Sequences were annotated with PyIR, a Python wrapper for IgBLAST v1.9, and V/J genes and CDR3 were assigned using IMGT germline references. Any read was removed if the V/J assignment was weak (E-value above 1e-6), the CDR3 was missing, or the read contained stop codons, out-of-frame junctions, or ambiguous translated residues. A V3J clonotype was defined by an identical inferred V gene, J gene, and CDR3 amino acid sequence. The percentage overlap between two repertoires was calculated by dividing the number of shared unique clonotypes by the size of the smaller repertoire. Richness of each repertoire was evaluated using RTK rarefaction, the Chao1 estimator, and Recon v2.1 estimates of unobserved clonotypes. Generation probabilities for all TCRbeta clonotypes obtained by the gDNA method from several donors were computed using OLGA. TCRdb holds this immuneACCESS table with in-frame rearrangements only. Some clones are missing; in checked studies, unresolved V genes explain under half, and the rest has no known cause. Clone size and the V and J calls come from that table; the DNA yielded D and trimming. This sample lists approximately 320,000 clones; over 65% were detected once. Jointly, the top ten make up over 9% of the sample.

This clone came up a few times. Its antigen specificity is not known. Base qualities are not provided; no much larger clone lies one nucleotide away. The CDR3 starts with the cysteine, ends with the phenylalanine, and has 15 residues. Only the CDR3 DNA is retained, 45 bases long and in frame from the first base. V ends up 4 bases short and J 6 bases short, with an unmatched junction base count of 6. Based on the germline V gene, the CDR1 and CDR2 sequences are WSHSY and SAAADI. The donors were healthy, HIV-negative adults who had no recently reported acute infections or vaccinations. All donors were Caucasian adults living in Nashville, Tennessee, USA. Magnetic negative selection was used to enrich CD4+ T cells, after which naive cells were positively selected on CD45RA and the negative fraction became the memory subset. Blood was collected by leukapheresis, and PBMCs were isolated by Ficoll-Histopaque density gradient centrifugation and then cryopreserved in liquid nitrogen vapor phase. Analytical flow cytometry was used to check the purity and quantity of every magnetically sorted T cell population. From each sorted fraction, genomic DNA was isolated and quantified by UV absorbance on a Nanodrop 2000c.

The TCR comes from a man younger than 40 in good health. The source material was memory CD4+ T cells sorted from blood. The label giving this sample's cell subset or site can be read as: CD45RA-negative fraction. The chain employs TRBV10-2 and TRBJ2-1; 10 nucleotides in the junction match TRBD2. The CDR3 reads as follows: CASSGRTSGTNEQFF. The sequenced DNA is TGCGCCAGCAGTGGCAGGACTAGCGGCACCAATGAGCAGTTCTTC.